This T cell receptor beta chain originates from a study of regulatory T cells in long-lasting Graves disease. This clonotype was seen ten or more times. With 3 bases removed from V and 4 bases from J, the gap between germline ends came to 6 bases. CDR1 is PRHDT, CDR2 FYEKMQ, per germline (reference sequence). The CDR3 is 12 amino acids. Arm-PCR of CDR3 regions and iRepertoire HTBI primers were the basis on which TCR beta libraries were built. TCRdb redid the calling of the multiplex PCR reads with MiXCR, one entry per CDR3 protein. Here the sample spans under 700,000 distinct CDR3 sequences, about 16% being singletons. Indicated time point: newly diagnosed GD, antithyroid drugs for less than 3 months. PBMC-extracted RNA yielded the TCR library. The same sample was also used in a study of T cells in Graves' hyperthyroidism and ophthalmopathy.

The gene calls are TRBV13 and TRBJ1-1; D remains ambiguous. The sequencing used peripheral blood mononuclear cells (PBMCs), collected at new diagnosis, from a patient treated with antithyroid drugs. The receptor comes from a woman in her forties or fifties with Graves disease. CDR3 in amino acids: CASSLGSTEAFF. CDR3 coding DNA: TGTGCCAGCAGCTTGGGGAGCACTGAAGCTTTCTTT.